The subject of this entry is one T cell receptor beta chain. This record comes from a study of blood T cell repertoires in COVID-19. About the study: In each case, the material was cDNA or gDNA derived from T cells, B-cell-depleted T cells, or PBMCs.

Source study methods: Estimation of nucleated cell counts was performed using reference gene primer amplification. Clones were read by immunoSEQ multiplex PCR, and TCRdb kept only the in-frame ones, dropping some. That table supplies the V and J calls and clone size; D and trimming were determined from the DNA. The data show over 55,000 clones, with 87% seen just once and under 9.5% held by the top ten. V shed 0 bases, J shed 2 bases, and the junction held 5 bases outside the gene matches. Germline V lookup: CDR1 LGHNA, CDR2 YSLEER. The CDR3 totals 18 residues. This receptor was taken from a man aged 45-60 years with active COVID-19. Sequencing input: peripheral blood. The gene calls are TRBV4-3 and TRBJ2-3, with 13 bases identical to TRBD2. The CDR3 sequence: CASSQEEGLAGNTDTQYF. DNA for the CDR3: TGCGCCAGCAGCCAAGAAGAGGGACTAGCGGGGAACACAGATACGCAGTATTTT.